This T cell receptor (beta chain) was profiled in a study of T cell changes during pregnancy in multiple sclerosis. The V gene's germline CDR1 is LGHNA and CDR2 YSLEER. There are 16 residues in the CDR3. V was cut by 1 base and J by 0 bases, with 10 bases left in between. The repertoire was sequenced with immunoSEQ multiplex PCR; TCRdb's copy has only in-frame clones and lacks some. The data hold over 45,000 clones, with 92% observed a single time. The starting material was CD4+ T cells from peripheral blood mononuclear cells, obtained after pregnancy. This clonotype was sampled from a female donor with multiple sclerosis, enrolled in a pregnancy study. V and J are TRBV4-3 and TRBJ1-3; D not resolved. The CDR3 loop reads CASSQGAGLSGNTIYF. The CDR3 DNA reads as TGCGCCAGCAGCCAAGGGGCAGGCCTCTCTGGAAACACCATATATTTT.